The T cell receptor beta chain described here comes from a study of CD8 T cells in ankylosing spondylitis. Germline V gene data show CDR1 as MGHRA and CDR2 as YSYEKL. V lost 1 base and J lost 4, with 11 bases in between. The CDR3 loop spans 15 amino acids. TCRdb passed the 5' RACE reads through MiXCR, listing each CDR3 protein once. Of around 250,000 distinct CDR3 sequences in the sample, about 18% are singletons; the top ten hold approximately 32%. This clonotype was found many times. The chain uses TRBV4-1 and TRBJ2-1; maybe TRBD2 (5 bases). The sequence came from a male donor with ankylosing spondylitis or in good health (not recorded which). The source material was blood, either unsorted or a sorted T cell fraction (not recorded which). This chain's CDR3 is CASSQVSGAYNEQFF. The DNA of the CDR3 is TGCGCCAGCAGCCAAGTGAGCGGAGCGTACAATGAGCAGTTCTTC.